This T cell receptor (beta chain) was captured in a study of blood T cell repertoires in COVID-19 (TCRdb year 2020). Looking at the study overall: Collaborator samples came from the United States, Italy and Spain and covered acute and convalescent phases of COVID-19. Where available, HLA class I and class II types were obtained from metadata supplied by the sample provider rather than from assay-based typing. The repertoires were released in a freely available public database intended as a resource for research on the immune response to SARS-CoV-2. Samples were obtained from the ongoing ImmuneRACE study (first 160 participants) and from 1,254 subjects provided by 6 global collaborators. The dataset comprised deeply sampled blood TCRbeta repertoires from subjects exposed to, actively infected with, or recovered from COVID-19. The sample metadata nearly always contained a de-identified subject ID, COVID-19 status, age in years and sex. The material from the prospective study consisted of cDNA or gDNA derived from T cells, B-cell-depleted T cells, or PBMCs.

Taken from cysteine to phenylalanine, the CDR3 has 14 residues. Only the CDR3 DNA stays, 42 bases, in frame from base 1. As encoded in the germline V gene (reference sequence), CDR1 is GTSNPN while CDR2 is SVGIG. The trim is 0 bases for V and 4 bases for J, with a gap of 11 bases between the germline ends. General conclusions and limits of the study: Clinical and demographic metadata were provided uncurated, with the amount varying by source and participant.

The collaborating institutions used their own protocols to collect whole blood in K2EDTA tubes. For TCRbeta analysis, collaborators shipped samples in one of three forms: frozen whole blood, isolated PBMCs, or DNA extracted from either of those sample types. The immunoSEQ Assay, a bias-controlled multiplex PCR, was used to amplify TCRbeta CDR3 regions from genomic DNA. Turning to the authors' computational methods: Within the assay, amplification of reference gene primers was used to estimate how many nucleated cells each sample contained. To quantify the absolute abundance of each unique TCRbeta CDR3 rearrangement, sequence reads were collapsed and filtered. For each sample, productive Simpson clonality was calculated by taking the square root of Simpson's diversity index across productive rearrangements. In TCRdb, the immuneACCESS table is reduced to in-frame sequences with V and J assigned. These tables do not hold every clone; where another copy was compared, an unresolved V gene accounts for under half, and the others remain unexplained. V and J calls and clone size are copied from that table; D and trimming were computed from the DNA. This sample comprises around 68,000 clones, roughly 89% of them detected only once. About 8.9% of the sample is in the top ten clones.

For this clone: Its antigen has not been determined. Base qualities are not recorded, but no much larger clone differs from it by a single base.

Recombination joined TRBV30 with TRBJ2-3; the best D guess is TRBD2, with 6 bases matching. Sequencing input: peripheral blood. The source of this sequence is a man aged 50 to 59 with active COVID-19. The DNA reads TGTGCCTGGAGTGTACCGGGGGTCGCAGATACGCAGTATTTT. The translation is CAWSVPGVADTQYF.